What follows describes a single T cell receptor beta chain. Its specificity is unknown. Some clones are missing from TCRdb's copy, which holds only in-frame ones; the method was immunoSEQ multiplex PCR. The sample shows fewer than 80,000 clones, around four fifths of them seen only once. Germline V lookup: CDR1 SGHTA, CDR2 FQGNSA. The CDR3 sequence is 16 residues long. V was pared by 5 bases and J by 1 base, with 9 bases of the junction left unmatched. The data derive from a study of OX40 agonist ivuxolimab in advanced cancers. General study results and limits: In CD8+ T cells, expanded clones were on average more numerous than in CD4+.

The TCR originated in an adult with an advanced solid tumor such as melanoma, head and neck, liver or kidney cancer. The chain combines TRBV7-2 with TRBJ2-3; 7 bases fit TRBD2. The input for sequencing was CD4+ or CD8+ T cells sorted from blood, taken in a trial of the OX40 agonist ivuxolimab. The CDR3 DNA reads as TGTGCCAGCAGCCGTGGGATCAGCGGGGGCACAGATACGCAGTATTTT. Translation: CASSRGISGGTDTQYF.